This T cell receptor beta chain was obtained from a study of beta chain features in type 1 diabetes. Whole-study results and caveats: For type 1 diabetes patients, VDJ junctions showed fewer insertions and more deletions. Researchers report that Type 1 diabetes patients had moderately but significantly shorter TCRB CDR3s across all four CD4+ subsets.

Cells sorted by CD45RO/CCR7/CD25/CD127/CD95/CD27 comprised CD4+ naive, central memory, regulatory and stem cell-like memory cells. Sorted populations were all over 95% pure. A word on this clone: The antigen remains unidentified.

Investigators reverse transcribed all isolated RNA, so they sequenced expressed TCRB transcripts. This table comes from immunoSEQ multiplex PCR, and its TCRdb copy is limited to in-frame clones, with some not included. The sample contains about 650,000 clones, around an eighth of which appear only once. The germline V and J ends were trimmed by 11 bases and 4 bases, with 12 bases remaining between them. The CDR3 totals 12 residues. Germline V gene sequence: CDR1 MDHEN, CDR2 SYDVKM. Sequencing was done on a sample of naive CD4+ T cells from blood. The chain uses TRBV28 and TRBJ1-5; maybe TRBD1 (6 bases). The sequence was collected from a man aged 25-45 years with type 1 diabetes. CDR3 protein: CAGGARNQPQHF. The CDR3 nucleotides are TGTGCCGGGGGGGCTCGGAATCAGCCCCAGCATTTT.